The TCR beta chain under discussion was sequenced for a study of blood T cells in healthy people across ages (dated by TCRdb to the mid-2010s). Regarding the study in general: In model experiments, template switching captured roughly one uniquely barcoded TCR beta cDNA molecule for every two T cells. Using the same blood draw, the study looked at two additional independent replicas of 1 million unique cDNA reads for two donors, one aged 18 to 30 and the other aged 80 or older. Using deep sequencing normalized with unique cDNA molecular identifiers, the study measured how TCR beta repertoire diversity changes with age. To avoid experimental bias, donors of different ages were randomly spread across the sequencing lanes. The donors were split into four age groups: young (average around 15 years), middle-aged (nearly 40), aged (roughly 65) and long-lived (about 82).

The investigation overall reported the following: There was a strong correlation between observed TCR beta diversity and the percentage of naive T cells measured by flow cytometry. Donor CMV infection status was unknown, potentially confounding age-related changes in expanded clonotypes. Estimates of total diversity based on one million sequenced T cells were considered lower bounds and underestimates. Compared with the aged group, the long-lived group had more naive CD4+ T cells, fewer expanded clones and increased TCR diversity, a pattern suggesting age selection. Since profiling was done on bulk unsorted PBMCs, naive and antigen-experienced compartments could not be conclusively compared. As age increased, observed TCR beta diversity per million T cells dropped in a roughly linear way, and a significant reduction was already evident by age about 40.

Libraries were made using 5' RACE. The instrument given in TCRdb is Illumina HiSeq 2500. A second roughly 6 to 11 cycle PCR used a sample-barcoded 5' primer and a J-beta primer mix. A unique molecular identifier was introduced onto each TCR beta cDNA molecule by a template-switch 5' adaptor carrying 12 random nucleotides. Each sample yielded at least 2.5 million CDR3-containing paired-end reads. First-strand cDNA was synthesized from all RNA with the Mint cDNA synthesis kit, primed by a TRBC-specific oligonucleotide. All cDNA was treated with uracil-DNA glycosylase and then went through a first 18-cycle PCR with the universal primers M1SS and BC2_uni_R. Concerning the study's data processing: For normalization, 1 million high-quality reads were randomly selected from each sample, with every read carrying a distinct molecular identifier. Instead of being binned into consensus sequences, reads with shared molecular identifiers were discarded. MiTCR, set to a Q25 quality threshold and the strictest error-elimination algorithm, was used for CDR3 identification, clonotype clustering and error correction. A nonparametric unseen species model using Euler transformation provided a lower-bound estimate of total TCR beta diversity. TCRdb took the public reads, trimmed them with fastp at Q25, ran MiXCR for clone calling and kept in-frame beta chains. Rows with one shared CDR3 protein collapse into an entry with the most common genes and DNA. TCRdb's processing, not the authors' own work, is the source of the V and J calls. This sample has 850,000 to 1,000,000 distinct CDR3 sequences in its table, and roughly 51% of those were observed once. Jointly, the top ten make up about 22% of the sample.

In the case of this clonotype: It lacks a known antigen. The junction departs from germline at one end; a sequencing error may be responsible.

Donors were 39 systemically healthy Caucasian individuals from Russia aged 6 to 90 years. Approximately 10 milliliters of peripheral blood were collected from each donor into EDTA-treated Vacutainer tubes. Ficoll-Paque density-gradient centrifugation was used to isolate PBMCs, with at least 7 million obtained per sample. Total RNA was extracted from PBMCs with Trizol reagent, with at least 5 micrograms obtained per sample. For every donor, an aliquot of PBMCs went through flow cytometry to measure the percentages of naive CD45RAhigh/CD27high T cells. The germline V gene gives CDR1 as KGHSH and CDR2 as LQKENI. The CDR3 sequence holds 14 residues, the cysteine and phenylalanine included. Just CDR3 DNA is preserved here, 42 bases in frame from base 1.

The rearranged chain carries TRBV18 and TRBJ2-7, with the D gene not clear enough to name. This TCR derives from a woman in her sixties or seventies in good health. Sequencing was carried out using blood. The bases read TGTGCTAGCTCACCAGAGTGGCCCACCTACGAGCAGTACTTC. Its amino acids are CASSPEWPTYEQYF.